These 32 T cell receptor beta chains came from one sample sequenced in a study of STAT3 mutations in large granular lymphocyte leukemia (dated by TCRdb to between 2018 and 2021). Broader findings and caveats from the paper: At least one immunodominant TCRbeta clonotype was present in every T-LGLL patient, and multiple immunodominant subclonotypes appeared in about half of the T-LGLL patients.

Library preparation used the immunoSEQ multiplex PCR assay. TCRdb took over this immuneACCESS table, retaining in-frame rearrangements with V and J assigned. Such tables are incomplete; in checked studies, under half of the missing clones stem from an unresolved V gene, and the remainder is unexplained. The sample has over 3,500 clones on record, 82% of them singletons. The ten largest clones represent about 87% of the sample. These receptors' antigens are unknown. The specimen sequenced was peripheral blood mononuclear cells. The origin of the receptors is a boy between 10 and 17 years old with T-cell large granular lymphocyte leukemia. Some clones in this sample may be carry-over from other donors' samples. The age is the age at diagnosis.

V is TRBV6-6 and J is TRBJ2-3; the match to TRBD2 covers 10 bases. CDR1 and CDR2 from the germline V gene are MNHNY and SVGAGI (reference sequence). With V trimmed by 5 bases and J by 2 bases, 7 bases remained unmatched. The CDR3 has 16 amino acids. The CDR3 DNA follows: TGTGCCAGCAGTCCACAAGGACTAGCGGTCACAGATACGCAGTATTTT. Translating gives CASSPQGLAVTDTQYF.

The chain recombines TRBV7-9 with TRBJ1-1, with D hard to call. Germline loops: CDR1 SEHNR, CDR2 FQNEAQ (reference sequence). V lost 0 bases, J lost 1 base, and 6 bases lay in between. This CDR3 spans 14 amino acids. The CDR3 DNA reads TGTGCCAGCAGCTTAGCCTACGGGAACACTGAAGCTTTCTTT. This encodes CASSLAYGNTEAFF.

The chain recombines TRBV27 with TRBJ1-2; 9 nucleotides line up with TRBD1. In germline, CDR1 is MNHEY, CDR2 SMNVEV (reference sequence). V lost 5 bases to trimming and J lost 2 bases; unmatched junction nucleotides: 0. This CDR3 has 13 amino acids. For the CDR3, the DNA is TGTGCCAGCAGTGGGACAGGGAACTATGGCTACACCTTC. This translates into CASSGTGNYGYTF.

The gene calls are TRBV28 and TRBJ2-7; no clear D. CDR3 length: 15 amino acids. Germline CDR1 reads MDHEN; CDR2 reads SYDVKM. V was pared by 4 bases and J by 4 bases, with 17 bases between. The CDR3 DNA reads TGTGCCAGCAGTTCGGTACCTCACCCCCTGTACGAGCAGTACTTC. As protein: CASSSVPHPLYEQYF.

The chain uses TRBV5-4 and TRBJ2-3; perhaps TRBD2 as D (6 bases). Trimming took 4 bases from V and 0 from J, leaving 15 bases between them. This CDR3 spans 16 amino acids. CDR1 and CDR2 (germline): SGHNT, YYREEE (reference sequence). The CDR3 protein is CASSKGLLTSTDTQYF. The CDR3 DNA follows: TGTGCCAGCAGCAAGGGACTTTTAACTAGCACAGATACGCAGTATTTT.

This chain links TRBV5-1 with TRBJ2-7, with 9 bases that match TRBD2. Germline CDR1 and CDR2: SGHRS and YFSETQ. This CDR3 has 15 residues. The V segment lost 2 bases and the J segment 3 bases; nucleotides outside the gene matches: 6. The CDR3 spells CASSFGGRGDYEQYF. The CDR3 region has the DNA TGCGCCAGCAGCTTTGGCGGGAGGGGGGACTACGAGCAGTACTTC.

CDR3 amino acids: CASSYLPSGRADTQYF. The CDR3 DNA reads TGTGCCAGCAGTTATCTACCTAGCGGGAGGGCAGATACGCAGTATTTT. The chain carries TRBV6-5 and TRBJ2-3; TRBD2 aligns across 12 bases. The germline V gene encodes CDR1 MNHEY and CDR2 SVGAGI. The CDR3 is made up of 16 amino acids. V dropped 3 bases and J dropped 4; count of bases not matched to a gene: 5.

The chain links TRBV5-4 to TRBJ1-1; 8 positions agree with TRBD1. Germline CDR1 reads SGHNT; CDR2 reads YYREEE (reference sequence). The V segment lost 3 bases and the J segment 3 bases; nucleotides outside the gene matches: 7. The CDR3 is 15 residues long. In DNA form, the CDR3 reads TGTGCCAGCAGCTCAGGGGGCCCTATCTACACTGAAGCTTTCTTT. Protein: CASSSGGPIYTEAFF. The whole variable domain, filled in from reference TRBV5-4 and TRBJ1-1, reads ETGVTQSPTHLIKTRGQQVTLRCSSQSGHNTVSWYQQALGQGPQFIFQYYREEENGRGNFPPRFSGLQFPNYSSELNVNALELDDSALYLCASSSGGPIYTEAFFGQGTRLTVV.

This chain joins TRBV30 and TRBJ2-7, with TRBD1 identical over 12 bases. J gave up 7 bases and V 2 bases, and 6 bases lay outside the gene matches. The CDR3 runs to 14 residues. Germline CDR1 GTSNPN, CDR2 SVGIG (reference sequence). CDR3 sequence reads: CAWSPGQGAGEQYF. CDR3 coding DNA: TGTGCCTGGAGTCCGGGACAGGGGGCAGGGGAGCAGTACTTC.

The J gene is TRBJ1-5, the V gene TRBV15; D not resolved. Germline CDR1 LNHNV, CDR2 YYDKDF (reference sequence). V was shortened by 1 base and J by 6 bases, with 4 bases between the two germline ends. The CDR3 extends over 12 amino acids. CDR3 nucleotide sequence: TGTGCCACCAGCAGAGCGGGTCAGCCCCAGCATTTT. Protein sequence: CATSRAGQPQHF.

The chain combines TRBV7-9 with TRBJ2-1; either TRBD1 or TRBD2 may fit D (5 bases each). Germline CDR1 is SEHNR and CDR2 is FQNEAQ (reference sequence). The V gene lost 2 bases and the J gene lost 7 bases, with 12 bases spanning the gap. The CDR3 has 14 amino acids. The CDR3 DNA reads TGTGCCAGCAGCTTACGTCTGGGGGTGAATGAGCAGTTCTTC. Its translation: CASSLRLGVNEQFF.

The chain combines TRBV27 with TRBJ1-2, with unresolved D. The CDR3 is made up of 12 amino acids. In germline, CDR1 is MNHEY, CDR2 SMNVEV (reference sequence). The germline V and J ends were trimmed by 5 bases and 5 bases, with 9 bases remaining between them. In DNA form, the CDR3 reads TGTGCCAGCAGTCCCTCGGGATATGGCTACACCTTC. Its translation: CASSPSGYGYTF.

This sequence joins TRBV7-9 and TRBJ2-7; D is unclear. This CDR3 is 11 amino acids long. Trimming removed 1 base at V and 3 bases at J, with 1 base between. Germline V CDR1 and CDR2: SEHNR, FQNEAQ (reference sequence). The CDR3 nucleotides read TGTGCCAGCAGCTTAGACTACGAGCAGTACTTC. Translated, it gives CASSLDYEQYF.

CDR3 coding DNA: TGTGCCTGGAGTGTAGCGGCAGACAATCAGCCCCAGCATTTT. Protein sequence: CAWSVAADNQPQHF. The chain couples TRBV30 to TRBJ1-5; D remains unclear. Looked up from germline, CDR1 is GTSNPN and CDR2 is SVGIG (reference sequence). This CDR3 region has 14 residues. Between the trimmed V and J ends, which lost 0 bases and 3 bases, there was a span of 9 bases.

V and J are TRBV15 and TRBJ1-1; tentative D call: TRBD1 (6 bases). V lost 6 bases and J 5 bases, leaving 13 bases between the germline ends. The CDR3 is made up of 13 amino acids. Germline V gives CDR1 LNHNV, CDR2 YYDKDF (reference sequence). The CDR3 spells CATRDSLVTEAFF. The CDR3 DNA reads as TGTGCCACCAGGGACAGTTTGGTTACTGAAGCTTTCTTT. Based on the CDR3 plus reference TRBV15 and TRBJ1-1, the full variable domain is DAMVIQNPRYQVTQFGKPVTLSCSQTLNHNVMYWYQQKSSQAPKLLFHYYDKDFNNEADTPDNFQSRRPNTSFCFLDIRSPGLGDTAMYLCATRDSLVTEAFFGQGTRLTVV.

CDR3 protein: CASSLGGAHFGQQYF. Written as DNA, the CDR3 is TGTGCCAGCAGCTTAGGTGGGGCTCACTTCGGCCAGCAGTACTTC. The chain is built from TRBV7-2 and TRBJ2-7; possibly TRBD1 for D (5 bases). V lost 1 base and J 8 bases, leaving 18 bases between the germline ends. CDR3 size: 15 residues. CDR1 SGHTA and CDR2 FQGNSA come from the germline V gene.

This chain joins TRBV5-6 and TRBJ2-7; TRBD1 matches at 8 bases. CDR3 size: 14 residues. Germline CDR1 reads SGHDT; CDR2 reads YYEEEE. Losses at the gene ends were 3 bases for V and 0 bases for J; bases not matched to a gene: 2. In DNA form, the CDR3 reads TGTGCCAGCAGCTACGGGACAGGCTCCTACGAGCAGTACTTC. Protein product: CASSYGTGSYEQYF.

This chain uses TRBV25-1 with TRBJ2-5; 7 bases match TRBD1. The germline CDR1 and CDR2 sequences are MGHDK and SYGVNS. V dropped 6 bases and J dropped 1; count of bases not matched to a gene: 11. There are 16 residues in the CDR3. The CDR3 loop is CASSTVPGGGQETQYF. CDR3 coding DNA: TGTGCCAGCAGCACCGTCCCAGGGGGTGGCCAAGAGACCCAGTACTTC.

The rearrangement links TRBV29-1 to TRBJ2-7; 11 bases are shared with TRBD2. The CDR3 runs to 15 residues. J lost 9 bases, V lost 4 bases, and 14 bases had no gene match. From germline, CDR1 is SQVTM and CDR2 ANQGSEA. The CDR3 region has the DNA TGCAGCGTTGGGACTAGCGGGCGGATGGGGGACTCGCAGTACTTC. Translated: CSVGTSGRMGDSQYF.

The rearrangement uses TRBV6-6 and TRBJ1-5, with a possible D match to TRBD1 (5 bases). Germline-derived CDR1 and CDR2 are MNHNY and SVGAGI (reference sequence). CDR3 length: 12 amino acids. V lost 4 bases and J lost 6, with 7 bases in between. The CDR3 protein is CASSSGGQPQHF. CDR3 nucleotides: TGTGCCAGCAGTTCCGGGGGTCAGCCCCAGCATTTT.

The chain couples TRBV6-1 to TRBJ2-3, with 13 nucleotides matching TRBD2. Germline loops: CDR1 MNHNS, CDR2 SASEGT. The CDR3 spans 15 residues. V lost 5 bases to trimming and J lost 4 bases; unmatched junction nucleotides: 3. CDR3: CASSQLAGGPDTQYF. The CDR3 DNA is TGTGCCAGCAGTCAACTAGCGGGGGGGCCAGATACGCAGTATTTT.

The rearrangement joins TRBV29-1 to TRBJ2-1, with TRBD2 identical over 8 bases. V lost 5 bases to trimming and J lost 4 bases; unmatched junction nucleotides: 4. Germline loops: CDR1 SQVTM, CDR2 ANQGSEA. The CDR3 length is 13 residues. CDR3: CSVLIAGYNEQFF. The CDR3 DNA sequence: TGCAGCGTTTTAATAGCGGGATACAATGAGCAGTTCTTC.

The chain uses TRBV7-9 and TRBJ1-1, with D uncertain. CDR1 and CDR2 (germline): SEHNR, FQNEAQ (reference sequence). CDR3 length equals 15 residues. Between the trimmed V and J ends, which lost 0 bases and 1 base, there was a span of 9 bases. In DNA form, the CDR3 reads TGTGCCAGCAGCTTAGCGAGGGCACAGAACACTGAAGCTTTCTTT. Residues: CASSLARAQNTEAFF.

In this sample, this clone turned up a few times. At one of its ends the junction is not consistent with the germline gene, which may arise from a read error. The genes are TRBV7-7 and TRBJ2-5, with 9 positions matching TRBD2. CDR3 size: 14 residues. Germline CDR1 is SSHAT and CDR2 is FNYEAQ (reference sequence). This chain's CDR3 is CASSLAGEGKTQYF. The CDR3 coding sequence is TGTGCTAGCAGCTTAGCGGGAGAAGGAAAGACCCAGTACTTC.

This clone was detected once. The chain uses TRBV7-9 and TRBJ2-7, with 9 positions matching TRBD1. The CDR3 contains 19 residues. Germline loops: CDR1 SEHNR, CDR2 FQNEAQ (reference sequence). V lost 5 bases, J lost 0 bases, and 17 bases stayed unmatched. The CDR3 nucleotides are TGTGCCAGCAGCCGTCAACAGGGGGCGAAAGACCGGAGCTCCTACGAGCAGTACTTC. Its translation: CASSRQQGAKDRSSYEQYF.

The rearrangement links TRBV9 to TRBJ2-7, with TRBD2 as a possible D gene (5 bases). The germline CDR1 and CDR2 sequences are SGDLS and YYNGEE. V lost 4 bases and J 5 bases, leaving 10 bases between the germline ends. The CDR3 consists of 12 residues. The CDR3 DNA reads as TGTGCCAGCAGCCCTAGCACCGACGAGCAGTACTTC. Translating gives CASSPSTDEQYF.

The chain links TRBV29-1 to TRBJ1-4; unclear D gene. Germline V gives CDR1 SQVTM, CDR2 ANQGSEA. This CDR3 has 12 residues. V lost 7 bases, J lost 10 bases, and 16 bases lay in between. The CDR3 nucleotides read TGCAGCGCCTCATTTGGTCGGAGAAAACTGTTTTTT. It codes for CSASFGRRKLFF.

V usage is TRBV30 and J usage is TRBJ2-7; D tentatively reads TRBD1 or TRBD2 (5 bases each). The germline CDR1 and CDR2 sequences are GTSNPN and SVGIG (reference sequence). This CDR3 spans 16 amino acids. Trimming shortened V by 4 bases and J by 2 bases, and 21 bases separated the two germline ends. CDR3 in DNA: TGTGCCTGGACTCACCGGCGGATGGGGGAACCCTACGAGCAGTACTTC. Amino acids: CAWTHRRMGEPYEQYF. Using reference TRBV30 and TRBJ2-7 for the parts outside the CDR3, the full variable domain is SQTIHQWPATLVQPVGSPLSLECTVEGTSNPNLYWYRQAAGRGLQLLFYSVGIGQISSEVPQNLSASRPQDRQFILSSKKLLLSDSGFYLCAWTHRRMGEPYEQYFGPGTRLTVT.

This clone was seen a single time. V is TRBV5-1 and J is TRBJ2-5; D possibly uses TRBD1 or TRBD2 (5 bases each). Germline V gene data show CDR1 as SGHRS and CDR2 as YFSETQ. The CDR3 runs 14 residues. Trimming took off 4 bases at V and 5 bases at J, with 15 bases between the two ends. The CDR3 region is CASSGRQHLETQYF. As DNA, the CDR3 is TGCGCCAGCAGCGGGAGACAGCATTTGGAGACCCAGTACTTC.

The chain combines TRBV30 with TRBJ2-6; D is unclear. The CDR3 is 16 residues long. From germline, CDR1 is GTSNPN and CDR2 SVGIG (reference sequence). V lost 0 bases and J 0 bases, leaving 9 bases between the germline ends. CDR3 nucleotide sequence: TGTGCCTGGAGTGTACCTCGGATCTCTGGGGCCAACGTCCTGACTTTC. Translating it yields CAWSVPRISGANVLTF.

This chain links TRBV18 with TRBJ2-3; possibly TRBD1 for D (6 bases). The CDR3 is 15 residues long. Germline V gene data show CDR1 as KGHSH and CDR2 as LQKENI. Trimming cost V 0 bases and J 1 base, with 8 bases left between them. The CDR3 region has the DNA TGTGCCAGCTCACCACCACAGGGCCGCACAGATACGCAGTATTTT. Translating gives CASSPPQGRTDTQYF.

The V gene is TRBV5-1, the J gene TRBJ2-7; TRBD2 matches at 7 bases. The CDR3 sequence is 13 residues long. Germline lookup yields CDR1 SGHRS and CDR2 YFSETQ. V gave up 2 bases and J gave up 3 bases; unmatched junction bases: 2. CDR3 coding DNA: TGCGCCAGCAGCTTTGGGGGGGGCTACGAGCAGTACTTC. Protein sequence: CASSFGGGYEQYF. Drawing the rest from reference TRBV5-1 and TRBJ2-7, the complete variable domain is KAGVTQTPRYLIKTRGQQVTLSCSPISGHRSVSWYQQTPGQGLQFLFEYFSETQRNKGNFPGRFSGRQFSNSRSEMNVSTLELGDSALYLCASSFGGGYEQYFGPGTRLTVT.